This T cell receptor beta chain was sequenced for a study of blood T cell repertoires in COVID-19. As for the study in general: Donors in the United States, Italy and Spain gave samples during acute or convalescent COVID-19.

This clone was seen a few times. The CDR3 has 16 residues. The V and J ends lost 2 bases and 5 bases, in that order; junction bases with no gene match: 9. Germline V gives CDR1 SEHNR, CDR2 FQNEAQ (reference sequence). Source study methods: The assay estimated nucleated cells by amplifying reference gene primers. The repertoire was sequenced with immunoSEQ multiplex PCR; TCRdb's copy has only in-frame clones and lacks some. V and J calls and clone size are copied from that table; D and trimming were computed from the DNA. The table records fewer than 250,000 clones, roughly 85% of them present only once.

The source material was peripheral blood. This clonotype originated in a woman aged 40 to 50 with active or convalescent COVID-19. The V gene is TRBV7-9, the J gene TRBJ2-1; 7 bases line up with TRBD2. The CDR3 DNA sequence: TGTGCCAGCAGCTTAATCGGTCTAGCGGACCACAATGAGCAGTTCTTC. Amino acids: CASSLIGLADHNEQFF.